Listed here are 28 T cell receptor beta chains from one sample, sequenced in a study of T cells in Graves' hyperthyroidism and ophthalmopathy (dated 2019 in TCRdb). The receptor library was made with multiplex PCR. Data came from an Illumina HiSeq 2000. The TCR beta CDR3 regions were amplified from RNA transcripts. The first round of RT-PCR for the TCR CDR3 was performed with the HTBI primer set and the Qiagen OneStep RT-PCR kit. TCRdb itself trimmed the public reads at Q25 with fastp, ran MiXCR and retained productive beta chains. CDR3 protein duplicates are merged, each entry listing the most common genes and DNA. The table for this sample lists roughly 400,000 distinct CDR3 sequences; about 14% of them were counted only once. The top ten clonotypes cover around 28% of the sample. The sequenced sample was blood. These receptors originate from a man aged 50 to 59 with Graves' ophthalmopathy.

The gene calls are TRBV5-1 and TRBJ2-7; 9 bases align to TRBD2. Germline assignment: CDR1 SGHRS and CDR2 YFSETQ. Losses at the gene ends were 2 bases for V and 6 bases for J; bases not matched to a gene: 12. The CDR3 runs 16 residues. CDR3 sequence (DNA): TGCGCCAGCAGCTTCGAACCCGTAGCGGGAGAGGCCGAGCAGTACTTC. Translating gives CASSFEPVAGEAEQYF. The complete variable domain, with remaining parts taken from reference TRBV5-1 and TRBJ2-7, reads KAGVTQTPRYLIKTRGQQVTLSCSPISGHRSVSWYQQTPGQGLQFLFEYFSETQRNKGNFPGRFSGRQFSNSRSEMNVSTLELGDSALYLCASSFEPVAGEAEQYFGPGTRLTVT.

V gene TRBV2 combines with J gene TRBJ2-2; unclear D gene. V was trimmed by 6 bases and J by 0 bases, leaving 8 bases between them. Germline values: CDR1 SNHLY, CDR2 FYNNEI. The CDR3 runs 14 residues. The CDR3 nucleotides are TGTGCCAGCAGACTCGGAACGAACACCGGGGAGCTGTTTTTT. Its protein is CASRLGTNTGELFF. The variable domain in full, completed from reference TRBV2 and TRBJ2-2, reads EPEVTQTPSHQVTQMGQEVILRCVPISNHLYFYWYRQILGQKVEFLVSFYNNEISEKSEIFDDQFSVERPDGSNFTLKIRSTKLEDSAMYFCASRLGTNTGELFFGEGSRLTVL.

The sample holds many counts of this clonotype. The V gene is TRBV24-1, the J gene TRBJ1-1; a weak D match, TRBD1 (6 bases). CDR1 and CDR2 (germline): KGHDR, SFDVKD. V lost 3 bases to trimming and J lost 3 bases, with 13 bases between them. This CDR3 has 15 residues. The CDR3 sequence is CATSDPRGRDTEAFF. The CDR3 nucleotides read TGTGCCACCAGTGATCCCAGGGGTCGAGACACTGAAGCTTTCTTT.

This clonotype has a count of ten or more. The genes are TRBV24-1 and TRBJ2-5; TRBD1 agrees at 7 bases. Germline lookup yields CDR1 KGHDR and CDR2 SFDVKD. J was trimmed by 3 bases and V by 4 bases; bases with no gene match: 4. The CDR3 contains 14 residues. CDR3 region: CATSEPGTEETQYF. DNA of the CDR3: TGTGCCACCAGTGAGCCCGGGACAGAAGAGACCCAGTACTTC.

Ten or more counts support this clonotype. This chain connects TRBV28 to TRBJ1-5; no reliable D call. The V end was cut by 7 bases, the J end by 3 bases, with 13 bases between. CDR3 size: 14 residues. Germline CDR1 is MDHEN and CDR2 is SYDVKM. In nucleotides, the CDR3 is TGTGCCAGCAACGAACAAACGGTCAATCAGCCCCAGCATTTT. This gives the protein CASNEQTVNQPQHF.

This clonotype appeared many times. The CDR3 loop reads CSARAETGDGDNQPQHF. CDR3 nucleotide sequence: TGCAGTGCTAGGGCAGAGACAGGGGACGGGGACAATCAGCCCCAGCATTTT. The chain is built from TRBV20-1 and TRBJ1-5, with 8 bases that match TRBD1. The germline V gene encodes CDR1 DFQATT and CDR2 SNEGSKA (reference sequence). V dropped 3 bases and J dropped 3; count of bases not matched to a gene: 13. The CDR3 is made up of 17 amino acids.

Ten or more counts support this clonotype. The chain has TRBV20-1 and TRBJ2-1; D ambiguous. The CDR3 totals 14 residues. With 0 bases removed from V and 8 bases from J, the gap between germline ends came to 14 bases. CDR1 and CDR2 from the germline V gene are DFQATT and SNEGSKA (reference sequence). The CDR3 nucleotides read TGCAGTGCTAGAGATTTTTCCCGGGTCTATGAGCAGTTCTTC. Translation: CSARDFSRVYEQFF.

This clonotype occurred a few times. The chain combines TRBV12-3 or TRBV12-4 with TRBJ1-1; D uncertain. This CDR3 is built from 12 residues. Between the trimmed V and J ends, which lost 0 bases and 8 bases, there was a span of 7 bases. In nucleotides, the CDR3 is TGTGCCAGCAGTTTAGCGCGTCAGGAAGCTTTCTTT. Protein sequence: CASSLARQEAFF.

About this clonotype itself: A read error may produce the germline difference seen at one junction end. J is TRBJ1-5 and V is TRBV27, with unresolved D. This CDR3 has 13 amino acids. CDR1 and CDR2 (germline): MNHEY, SMNVEV (reference sequence). The CDR3 loop reads CASNLSLGQPQHF. The CDR3 nucleotides read TGTGCCAGCAATTTATCGTTGGGGCAGCCCCAGCATTTT.

This clonotype was counted at least ten times. The chain links TRBV7-9 to TRBJ1-4, with D possibly matching TRBD1 (5 bases). The CDR3 has 15 amino acids. The germline V and J ends were trimmed by 1 base and 7 bases, with 13 bases remaining between them. Germline CDR1 reads SEHNR; CDR2 reads FQNEAQ (reference sequence). The CDR3, as DNA: TGTGCCAGCAGCTTAGTCTTGCCTCAGGGTGAAAAACTGTTTTTT. Protein product: CASSLVLPQGEKLFF.

This chain uses TRBV12-3 or TRBV12-4 with TRBJ2-6, with 9 bases matching TRBD1. V shed 5 bases and J 3 bases; nucleotides not matched to a gene: 8. CDR3 size: 17 residues. The CDR3 nucleotides read TGTGCCAGCAGTCCAGGACAGGGGACGGGTGGGGCCAACGTCCTGACTTTC. Translating gives CASSPGQGTGGANVLTF.

In its sample, this clonotype was seen many times. V gene TRBV6-1 combines with J gene TRBJ2-7; D is uncertain. Trimming took off 6 bases at V and 6 bases at J, with 15 bases between the two ends. Germline CDR1 reads MNHNS; CDR2 reads SASEGT. CDR3 length equals 13 residues. DNA of the CDR3: TGTGCCAGCAGGGGGTTCACTCGTGGCGAGCAGTACTTC. This sequence encodes CASRGFTRGEQYF.

This clonotype was recorded at least ten times. The rearrangement uses TRBV4-1 and TRBJ2-7; D possibly corresponds to TRBD2 (6 bases). In germline, CDR1 is MGHRA, CDR2 YSYEKL. The CDR3 totals 15 residues. The V and J ends lost 1 base and 2 bases respectively, with 12 bases between them. The CDR3 reads CASSQVSGSTYEQYF. CDR3 coding DNA: TGCGCCAGCAGCCAAGTGAGCGGGTCAACCTACGAGCAGTACTTC.

This clonotype occurred once. This chain connects TRBV4-1 to TRBJ2-7; D is unclear. Germline CDR1 is MGHRA and CDR2 is YSYEKL. The CDR3 runs 13 residues. Trimming removed 1 base from V and 6 bases from J, with 10 bases in between. The CDR3 spells CASSQATQTEQYF. Written as DNA, the CDR3 is TGCGCCAGCAGCCAAGCTACACAGACCGAGCAGTACTTC.

This clonotype was counted at least ten times. This chain uses TRBV3-1 with TRBJ1-2; D call uncertain. Trimming took off 3 bases at V and 6 bases at J, with 11 bases between the two ends. In germline, CDR1 is LGHDT, CDR2 YNNKEL (reference sequence). The CDR3 has 13 amino acids. The CDR3 DNA is TGTGCCAGCAGCCATGGGGTCGTGGATGGCTACACCTTC. Amino acids: CASSHGVVDGYTF.

This clonotype was observed once. The chain joins TRBV11-1 to TRBJ1-2; TRBD1 matches at 9 bases. This CDR3 has 15 residues. Per the germline V gene, CDR1 is SGHAT and CDR2 is FQDESV (reference sequence). With V trimmed by 5 bases and J by 3 bases, 7 bases remained unmatched. CDR3 DNA sequence: TGTGCCAGCAGCCCTCCGGGACAGGGTCACTATGGCTACACCTTC. Its protein product is CASSPPGQGHYGYTF.

This clonotype was detected many times. CDR3 protein: CASSHGTGGVRNTEAFF. CDR3 coding DNA: TGTGCCAGCAGTCACGGGACAGGGGGCGTACGGAACACTGAAGCTTTCTTT. The gene calls are TRBV6-1 and TRBJ1-1, with 12 bases fitting TRBD1. This CDR3 has 17 amino acids. After removal of 5 bases from V and 1 base from J, the junction contained 8 bases not matched to a gene. From germline, CDR1 is MNHNS and CDR2 SASEGT.

This clonotype was seen repeatedly, ten times or more. The genes are TRBV12-3 or TRBV12-4 and TRBJ2-3; 10 positions match TRBD2. Trimming took 3 bases from V and 5 from J; bases not matched to a gene: 5. CDR3 length: 15 amino acids. In DNA, the CDR3 is TGTGCCAGCAGTTTCCTAGCGGGAGTGGTAGATACGCAGTATTTT. Residues: CASSFLAGVVDTQYF.

At least ten counts were recorded for this clonotype. V usage is TRBV2 and J usage is TRBJ2-1, with D possibly matching TRBD1 (5 bases). Germline V gives CDR1 SNHLY, CDR2 FYNNEI. V dropped 6 bases and J dropped 5 bases, with 11 bases sitting between them. The CDR3 covers 13 residues. DNA for the CDR3: TGTGCCAGCAGCTTGACAGTTAACAATGAGCAGTTCTTC. Encoded protein: CASSLTVNNEQFF. The complete variable domain, with remaining parts taken from reference TRBV2 and TRBJ2-1, reads EPEVTQTPSHQVTQMGQEVILRCVPISNHLYFYWYRQILGQKVEFLVSFYNNEISEKSEIFDDQFSVERPDGSNFTLKIRSTKLEDSAMYFCASSLTVNNEQFFGPGTRLTVL.

This clonotype was detected many times. This chain uses TRBV6-5 with TRBJ1-2; 9 bases align to TRBD1. This CDR3 is built from 15 residues. CDR1 and CDR2 (germline): MNHEY, SVGAGI. After removal of 2 bases from V and 2 bases from J, the junction contained 3 bases not matched to a gene. CDR3 protein: CASSYSGTGNYGYTF. As DNA, the CDR3 is TGTGCCAGCAGTTACAGCGGGACAGGGAACTATGGCTACACCTTC.

In this sample, this clonotype turned up many times. The rearrangement links TRBV29-1 to TRBJ1-1; TRBD1 matches at 7 bases. CDR1 SQVTM and CDR2 ANQGSEA come from the germline V gene. This CDR3 contains 12 residues. Trimming removed 7 bases from V and 5 bases from J; junction bases left unmatched: 7. CDR3 DNA: TGCAGCGCGCAGGGGGGAGCGACTGAAGCTTTCTTT. It encodes CSAQGGATEAFF.

This clonotype was detected many times. This chain joins TRBV7-9 and TRBJ2-1; a weak D match, TRBD1 (6 bases). The CDR3 covers 17 residues. The V gene lost 3 bases and the J gene lost 6 bases, with 21 bases spanning the gap. Germline V CDR1 and CDR2: SEHNR, FQNEAQ (reference sequence). The CDR3 region is CASSLGRRTAPSNEQFF. CDR3 DNA sequence: TGTGCCAGCAGCTTGGGAAGAAGGACAGCCCCATCCAATGAGCAGTTCTTC.

The rearrangement links TRBV6-1 to TRBJ1-2; 9 nucleotides match TRBD1. CDR1 and CDR2 (germline): MNHNS, SASEGT. This CDR3 region has 14 residues. V lost 10 bases to trimming and J lost 2 bases; unmatched junction nucleotides: 8. CDR3 amino acids: CATQRTGENYGYTF. DNA of the CDR3: TGTGCCACCCAAAGGACAGGGGAGAACTATGGCTACACCTTC.

This clonotype was observed many times. V and J are TRBV18 and TRBJ1-2; 7 bases are a match to TRBD1. CDR1 and CDR2 from the germline V gene are KGHSH and LQKENI. V was clipped by 0 bases and J by 5 bases; unmatched bases: 3. The CDR3 covers 14 residues. CDR3 in DNA: TGTGCCAGCTCACCACCGGCCAGGGGGTATGGCTACACCTTC. Translating it yields CASSPPARGYGYTF.

Many counts were recorded for this clonotype. The J gene is TRBJ2-1, the V gene TRBV3-1; D is ambiguous. V was trimmed by 1 base and J by 4 bases, leaving 8 bases between them. CDR3 length: 14 amino acids. Per the germline V gene, CDR1 is LGHDT and CDR2 is YNNKEL (reference sequence). The CDR3 DNA reads TGTGCCAGCAGCCAAGGGGCGGTTTACAATGAGCAGTTCTTC. Residues: CASSQGAVYNEQFF.

The table lists this clonotype with many counts. The rearrangement joins TRBV11-3 to TRBJ1-1, with D uncertain. Trimming shortened V by 6 bases and J by 0 bases, and 8 bases separated the two germline ends. This CDR3 has 13 amino acids. Germline V gene data show CDR1 as SGHNT and CDR2 as YENEEA. The DNA for the CDR3 is TGTGCCAGCAGTAGGACCATGAACACTGAAGCTTTCTTT. It specifies CASSRTMNTEAFF. Drawing the rest from reference TRBV11-3 and TRBJ1-1, the complete variable domain is EAGVVQSPRYKIIEKKQPVAFWCNPISGHNTLYWYLQNLGQGPELLIRYENEEAVDDSQLPKDRFSAERLKGVDSTLKIQPAELGDSAVYLCASSRTMNTEAFFGQGTRLTVV.

This clonotype has ten or more counts. V usage is TRBV6-2 or TRBV6-3 and J usage is TRBJ1-5; D ambiguous. CDR3 length: 12 amino acids. Germline CDR1 MNHEY, CDR2 SVGEGT. Trimming pared 3 bases from V and 5 bases from J, leaving 5 bases between. The DNA for the CDR3 is TGTGCCAGCAGTTATGAATATCAGCCCCAGCATTTT. Translated: CASSYEYQPQHF.

This clonotype was detected only a few times. The chain uses TRBV20-1 and TRBJ2-7; maybe TRBD2 (6 bases). V was shortened by 2 bases and J by 4 bases, with 15 bases between the two germline ends. The CDR3 consists of 14 residues. In germline, CDR1 is DFQATT, CDR2 SNEGSKA (reference sequence). For the CDR3, the DNA is TGCAGTGCTAGAACGTCCCAGGGAGGTTACGAGCAGTACTTC. Its translation is CSARTSQGGYEQYF.